This record concerns one T cell receptor (beta chain) sequence. Its specific antigen is unknown. No base quality values were provided; no much bigger clone lies one nucleotide off. The entry originates in a study of cytomegalovirus exposure and HLA in healthy donors (dated by TCRdb to 2015 to 2018). Concerning the study at large: In an earlier analysis of around 540 of the donors, 250 to 350 Gb of sequence data and 90 million to 130 million unique TCR beta sequences from about 179 million T cells were reported. An earlier analysis of several hundred of the donors applied high-throughput TCR beta sequencing to assess whether each TCR beta V gene segment acted as functional or pseudogenic. To predict cytomegalovirus infection status, the study combined high-throughput TCR immunosequencing, statistical association of individual TCRs with disease status, and machine learning. In a later genetic analysis, genome-wide SNP genotypes for about 55% of the roughly 670 donors were used, and that subset was treated as a discovery cohort. The later analysis used no new phenotypic data to find candidate immune exposures, relying instead on TCR beta sequences and their occurrence across donors. Every repertoire in the discovery cohort had been generated on one and the same sequencing platform. Using immunosequencing, the study profiled T cell repertoires from fewer than 850 subjects and related those repertoires to cytomegalovirus serostatus. Alongside the repertoire data, information on donor age, sex, ethnicity and CMV serostatus was compiled. On average, 235,054 unique TCR beta nucleotide sequences were sequenced per donor among a few hundred genotyped donors of the cohort, with roughly 18% of those sequences being non-productive. HLA typing included class I and class II loci at four-digit resolution. Besides the first cohort of some 670 subjects, a separate validation cohort made up of over a hundred different subjects was used. The number of typed donors differed by locus: about 620-640 for A, B, C, DRB1 and DQB1; 522 for DQA1; 600 to 610 for DPA1; and around 450 for DPB1. An early release covering 500 to 750 HLA-typed donors comprised 250 to 350 gigabases of sequencing data and 85 million to 100 million unique TCR sequences. The aim of the study was to test whether cataloging public T cell receptors could identify signatures of past pathogen exposure. Of the 300 to 450 genotyped donors, roughly 80% were placed in the genetic ancestry cluster associated with self-reported Caucasian donors. Roughly five DR-DQ haplotypes were handled as single units for association and clustering because linkage in the cohort was strong. A later analysis re-analyzed previously published TCR beta repertoires from 650 to 800 donors and added high-resolution HLA genotyping to study TCR occurrence patterns.

The cohort comprised some 680 healthy bone marrow donors. All cohort members were sampled while nominally healthy, although unrecorded immune exposures were likely present. The donor was CMV seropositive and belonged to the group of around 300 seropositive cohort members. A peripheral blood sample was provided by each donor, and peripheral blood mononuclear cells were used for TCR beta sequencing. The Qiagen DNeasy Blood Extraction Kit was used to extract genomic DNA from the blood cell samples. Overall results and qualifications from the work: Compared with equally common non-associated chains, HLA-associated TCR beta chains in a later analysis were more clonally expanded and had lower generation probabilities. In a later analysis, the rate of TCR association differed among HLA loci, with DRB1 alleles having the most associated TCRs and HLA-C alleles having the fewest. Sequencing depth was assumed to be roughly uniform across donors in the presence/absence analyses, though that assumption may not hold. According to a later analysis, parvovirus B19, influenza, CMV and Epstein-Barr virus appeared linked to several top co-occurrence clusters. A further reported finding was that TCR beta sequences accurately predicted the HLA-A and HLA-B alleles for most subjects in the first cohort. Specific HLA alleles were associated with 16,951 TCR beta sequences at a false discovery rate of 0.05 in a later analysis. A group of highly shared sequence variants was considered likely to be a technical artifact of the sequencing pipeline. This cohort had only TCR beta chains sequenced, and the lack of alpha or paired-chain data limited which features could be detected. The only immune exposure information available for the cohort was CMV serostatus. Cytomegalovirus status was reported to be diagnosed by the classifier with high specificity and sensitivity in both the original and validation cohorts. A few of the identified cytomegalovirus-associated TCR beta chains were confirmed in vitro to be specific for cytomegalovirus antigens. In the study, approximately 160 TCR beta chains were listed as associated with cytomegalovirus. In an earlier analysis of several hundred of the donors, most TCR beta V segments were observed in productive rearrangements about 87% or about 30% of the time, broadly matching IMGT annotations. When HLA alleles, especially DR and DQ, strongly co-occurred, TCR associations were difficult to assign to individual alleles. HLA typing was unavailable for some donors at each locus, so association tests used only the typed subset. Because the 87-base-pair reads could not distinguish some IMGT-functional V segments, including TRBV6-2 and TRBV6-3, those segments were excluded. Across donors, most TCR sequences were observed very rarely, whereas some public TCRs were present in many individuals. According to a later genetic analysis, donors in an Asian-associated ancestry cluster had fewer N-insertions in productive TCRs than the approximately 650-donor mean. Linkage disequilibrium might explain the correlated functional status among segregating V segments, but an unknown experimental factor could not be excluded. V-gene and J-gene trimming of TCR beta chains was associated with a missense DCLRE1C variant in a later genetic analysis, and the association was replicated in an independent cohort. It was suggested by the authors that the approach could potentially be generalized to other disease states and immunological phenotypes. The earlier analysis of approximately 590 of the donors excluded over 15 rarely observed V segments, including chromosome 9 orphons, because counts were too low. According to a later analysis, most CMV-associated TCR beta chains appeared to be HLA-restricted, and the HLA associations seemed to be driven largely by CMV exposure.

Library method: the immunoSEQ multiplex PCR assay. For the multiplex PCR, a mixture combining 60 forward primers for TCR Vbeta segments and 13 reverse primers for TCR Jbeta segments was used. The CDR3 region of rearranged TCR beta genes was amplified from genomic DNA by a multiplex PCR assay. The Illumina HiSeq System was used to sequence the amplified TCR beta libraries as 87-base-pair reads. The original methods were these. In a later analysis, tens of millions of unique TCR beta chains were counted across the 500 to 850 repertoires, and roughly 10 million of these chains were shared by at least two donors. A nearest-neighbor algorithm error-corrected the raw reads and collapsed the reads into unique sequences, merging closely related sequences to remove PCR and sequencing errors. CDR3 sequences were aligned to IMGT reference sequences to assign V, D and J gene segments. For a sequence to be retained, a match of at least six nucleotides to both a V gene segment and a J gene segment was required. A rearrangement was called productive if the CDR3 had no stop codons and remained in frame with V and J, and every other rearrangement was called non-productive. CDR3 was defined according to IMGT convention as the region running from the second conserved V-encoded cysteine to the conserved J-encoded phenylalanine. In an earlier analysis of more than 550 of the donors, sequences lacking an unambiguous match to a single V gene segment were excluded. In an earlier analysis of 587 of the donors, V segments were called functional above 56.7% productive rearrangements and were called segregating when the between-donor standard deviation exceeded 5%. A statistical classification framework was built to diagnose cytomegalovirus status from the catalog of TCR beta chain sequences. In a later analysis, TCR nucleotide sequences were compared against IMGT/GENE-DB human TR gene sequences so that V and J genes could be assigned. The TCRdist pipeline was used in a later analysis to assign CDR3 sequences and most-parsimonious VDJ recombination scenarios. A later analysis defined each TCR beta chain by its CDR3 amino acid sequence plus V-gene family, and excluded reads lacking a unique V-gene family. In a later analysis, nearly 600 highly shared, low-generation-probability nucleotide sequences were removed to address suspected cross-contamination and a sequencing artifact. In a later analysis, a clonal expansion index for each public chain was calculated from normalized within-repertoire ranks of inferred template counts. A later analysis computed generation probabilities with a VDJ recombination model fitted to out-of-frame rearrangements, and checked the results against IGoR. A later analysis scored TCR-TCR, TCR-HLA and TCR-CMV co-occurrence with hypergeometric tests, applying a repertoire-size bias correction to TCR pairs. To estimate false discovery rates, a later analysis permuted the HLA or CMV assignments 20 times. A later analysis grouped co-occurring TCRs with DBSCAN, adding TCRdist sequence similarity when clustering within HLA-allele-positive subsets. Repertoires with fewer than 30,000 or more than 120,000 public chains, plus five repertoires with anomalous nucleotide sharing, were excluded from co-occurrence clustering. TCRdb took this table from immuneACCESS and kept in-frame rearrangements with V and J called. Such tables lack part of the clones; where checked against another copy, unresolved V genes explain under half of the gap, and the rest is unexplained. Clonal size and the V and J genes are those of that table, whereas D and trimming came from the DNA. The sample data list fewer than 200,000 clones, and about 9% of these were observed just once. The ten largest clones represent roughly 1.3% of the sample.

Here V drops 3 bases and J drops 8 bases, and the junction holds 11 bases not matched to any gene. The germline V gene (reference sequence) provides CDR1 SGHKS and CDR2 YYEKEE. The CDR3 runs 15 residues from the cysteine to the phenylalanine. Only CDR3 DNA remains: 45 bases, in frame from the first base. The chain is made from TRBV5-5 and TRBJ2-3; 8 bases in between match TRBD1. The sequence was obtained from a woman in her twenties or thirties in good health and CMV-seropositive. Sequenced sample: PBMCs. The CDR3 protein: CASSSFGQGAGTQYF. Read as DNA, the sequence is TGTGCCAGCAGCTCTTTCGGCCAGGGGGCAGGTACGCAGTATTTT.